These T cell receptor beta chains were read from a single sample in a study of stem cell transplantation in POMP-related autoinflammatory disease. TCRdb keeps only in-frame clones here, not all; method: immunoSEQ multiplex PCR. The sample lists about 32,000 clones, roughly 88% seen once, with around 0.72% in the top ten. The specimen was CD4+ T cells from PBMCs, collected before stem cell transplantation. These receptors originate from a human donor with POMP-related autoinflammation and immune dysregulation (PRAID). The CDR3 runs from the conserved cysteine through the conserved F or W. The D gene is left open where the match is weak. Rows give clone size only sometimes, using once, few, many, or a class for an expanded clone.

.	15	once	TRBV7-3	TRBJ1-4	TGTGCCAGCAGCTTAAACCCAGGGCCTAATGAAAAACTGTTTTTT	CASSLNPGPNEKLFF
.	14	.	TRBV18	TRBJ2-3	TGTGCCAGCTCACTGGGGGCCTACACAGATACGCAGTATTTT	CASSLGAYTDTQYF
.	16	.	TRBV5-1	TRBJ1-4	TGCGCCAGCAGCTTGGCGAGGCAGGGGAGGGGTGAAAAACTGTTTTTT	CASSLARQGRGEKLFF
.	14	.	TRBV5-1	TRBJ2-7	TGCGCCAGCAGCCCACGGGGCAACCCGGACGAGCAGTACTTC	CASSPRGNPDEQYF
.	12	.	TRBV6-6	TRBJ1-2	TGTGCCAGCAGCCCTACACCATATGGCTACACCTTC	CASSPTPYGYTF
TRBD1	15	.	TRBV6-6	TRBJ1-5	TGTGCCAGCAGCCCCTGGCAGGGGGCTCACCAGCCCCAGCATTTT	CASSPWQGAHQPQHF
TRBD2	16	.	TRBV28	TRBJ2-1	TGTGCCAGCAGTCCTTTTTCCGGGACTAGCGGGAGGGCGCAGTTCTTC	CASSPFSGTSGRAQFF
.	15	.	TRBV5-5	TRBJ2-7	TGTGCCAGCAGTCGGGAGGGGGCGAACTCCTACGAGCAGTACTTC	CASSREGANSYEQYF
.	13	.	TRBV7-9	TRBJ1-1	TGTGCCAGCAGCTTAAGGGCGCCGGATGAAGCTTTCTTT	CASSLRAPDEAFF
.	13	.	TRBV5-4	TRBJ1-1	TGTGCCAGCAGCTTGTTGGGCGTCGCTGAAGCTTTCTTT	CASSLLGVAEAFF
.	16	.	TRBV6-6	TRBJ1-5	TGTGCCAGCAGTTACTTACAGGGCGGCCCTGATCAGCCCCAGCATTTT	CASSYLQGGPDQPQHF
TRBD2	15	.	TRBV25-1	TRBJ2-1	TGTGCCAGCAGTGAATGGTTAGCGGGACGCAATGAGCAGTTCTTC	CASSEWLAGRNEQFF
TRBD2	14	.	TRBV9	TRBJ2-3	TGTGCCAGCAGCGTGAGTAGCGGGGCAGATACGCAGTATTTT	CASSVSSGADTQYF
.	11	.	TRBV30	TRBJ2-7	TGTGCCTGGAGTCGTAGCTACGAGCAGTACTTC	CAWSRSYEQYF
.	16	.	TRBV5-6	TRBJ2-7	TGTGCCAGCAGCCTCACAGGTATGCAGGCCCCCTACGAGCAGTACTTC	CASSLTGMQAPYEQYF
TRBD2	12	.	TRBV29-1	TRBJ2-7	TGCAGCGTTCAGCGGGGAACCTACGAGCAGTACTTC	CSVQRGTYEQYF
.	15	.	TRBV7-2	TRBJ2-7	TGTGCCAGCAGCGCAGGCCCGGGACTTCGTTACGAGCAGTACTTC	CASSAGPGLRYEQYF
.	14	.	TRBV5-4	TRBJ1-5	TGTGCCAGGACTTGGGGCAGGACGGGTCAGCCCCAGCATTTT	CARTWGRTGQPQHF
.	13	few	TRBV6-5	TRBJ1-1	TGTGCCAGCAAATTGGGGCCGAACACTGAAGCTTTCTTT	CASKLGPNTEAFF
TRBD1	15	.	TRBV5-1	TRBJ2-7	TGCGCCAGCAGCTCCGGGACAGGAGTCTCCTACGAGCAGTACTTC	CASSSGTGVSYEQYF
TRBD2	15	.	TRBV9	TRBJ2-1	TGTGCCAGCAGCGCACAGCGGGGGGGCCGTAATGAGCAGTTCTTC	CASSAQRGGRNEQFF
TRBD2	16	once	TRBV5-1	TRBJ2-7	TGCGCCAGCAGCCCGGGACTAGCGGGTCGGACCTACGAGCAGTACTTC	CASSPGLAGRTYEQYF
.	10	.	TRBV7-8	TRBJ1-5	TGTGCCAGCAGCTTCAGGCCCCAGCATTTT	CASSFRPQHF
.	14	few	TRBV2	TRBJ2-1	TGTGCCAGCGTGGTCAGGCGGGTCGGCGATGAGCAGTTCTTC	CASVVRRVGDEQFF
TRBD1	12	.	TRBV7-9	TRBJ1-1	TGTGCCAGCAGCCGCAGGGGGGTGGCGGCTTTCTTT	CASSRRGVAAFF
.	10	few	TRBV20-1	TRBJ2-1	TGCAGTGCGATCGTCAATGAGCAGTTCTTC	CSAIVNEQFF
.	14	.	TRBV6-5	TRBJ2-7	TGTGCCAGCAGTTACGGGGCGGGACCCGGACTTGAGTACTTC	CASSYGAGPGLEYF
.	16	.	TRBV7-3	TRBJ2-2	TGTGCCAGCAGCCCTGGTAGGACAGCTAACACCGGGGAGCTGTTTTTT	CASSPGRTANTGELFF
.	13	.	TRBV4-2	TRBJ1-2	TGTGCCACTTCCCGGGTAGCTAACTATGGCTACACCTTC	CATSRVANYGYTF
TRBD1	16	.	TRBV4-1	TRBJ1-6	TGCGCCAGCAGCCAAGATAAGGGGGCGAAGAATTCACCCCTCCACTTT	CASSQDKGAKNSPLHF
TRBD2	17	.	TRBV7-9	TRBJ2-1	TGTGCCAGCAGCTCCCGGTTCGGGCGGGGGGGGCACAATGAGCAGTTCTTC	CASSSRFGRGGHNEQFF
.	13	.	TRBV25-1	TRBJ1-2	TGTGCCAGCAGTTTCGGACTGAACTATGGCTACACCTTC	CASSFGLNYGYTF
.	15	few	TRBV6-5	TRBJ1-2	TGTGCCAGCAGTTACGACGGTGGGAGGGCGCGAGGCTACACCTTC	CASSYDGGRARGYTF
.	13	once	TRBV15	TRBJ2-1	TGTGCCACCAGCAGAGATCCCGAGTCTGAGCAGTTCTTC	CATSRDPESEQFF
TRBD1	14	.	TRBV30	TRBJ1-2	TGTGCCTGGGCAAGGGACAGCCGTAACTATGGCTACACCTTC	CAWARDSRNYGYTF
.	15	.	TRBV2	TRBJ2-2	TGTGCCAGCAGTGGGACGACCCTGGGAACCGGGGAGCTGTTTTTT	CASSGTTLGTGELFF
TRBD1	13	.	TRBV19	TRBJ2-1	TGTGCCAGTAGTACCGGACAGGACAATGAGCAGTTCTTC	CASSTGQDNEQFF
.	13	.	TRBV5-1	TRBJ2-5	TGCGCCAGCAGGCTCAGGTACCAAGAGACCCAGTACTTC	CASRLRYQETQYF
.	11	few	TRBV10-1	TRBJ1-1	TGCGCCAGCAGTGAGTCGACTGAAGCTTTCTTT	CASSESTEAFF
TRBD2	14	.	TRBV28	TRBJ2-3	TGTGCCAGCAGTTTGGGGGGGACCACAGATACGCAGTATTTT	CASSLGGTTDTQYF
TRBD1	13	.	TRBV28	TRBJ1-2	TGTGCCAGCAGAACAGGGGGCGCGGGGGGCTACACCTTC	CASRTGGAGGYTF
.	13	.	TRBV5-5	TRBJ2-3	TGTGCCAGCAGCTTGGGGGGCGAAGATACGCAGTATTTT	CASSLGGEDTQYF
.	13	.	TRBV5-1	TRBJ2-7	TGCGCCAGCAGCTTAGGGGGGCTCTACGAGCAGTACTTC	CASSLGGLYEQYF
.	14	.	TRBV2	TRBJ1-1	TGTGCCAGCAGTGGGACAGCCCAGGACACTGAAGCTTTCTTT	CASSGTAQDTEAFF
.	16	.	TRBV4-1	TRBJ1-4	TGCGCCAGCAGCCAAGATCAGGGAGCAACTAATGAAAAACTGTTTTTT	CASSQDQGATNEKLFF
.	13	few	TRBV5-1	TRBJ1-1	TGCGCCAGCAGCACTGGCGGGAACACTGAAGCTTTCTTT	CASSTGGNTEAFF
TRBD1	13	.	TRBV6-6	TRBJ1-1	TGTGCCAGCAAGGAATCAGGGGGCACTGAAGCTTTCTTT	CASKESGGTEAFF
.	14	.	TRBV5-1	TRBJ2-3	TGCGCCAGCAGCTTGGCCAACCCCACAGATACGCAGTATTTT	CASSLANPTDTQYF
TRBD1	15	.	TRBV28	TRBJ1-3	TGTGCCAGCAGTTTATGGGACAGGGCCGGAAACACCATATATTTT	CASSLWDRAGNTIYF
.	21	.	TRBV15	TRBJ2-7	TGTGCCACCAGCAGAGTTACAGAAACCTCATGGACGGCCCACATCTCCTACGAGCAGTACTTC	CATSRVTETSWTAHISYEQYF
TRBD2	15	.	TRBV11-2	TRBJ2-5	TGTGCCAGCAGCTTAGAACGTCTAGCGGGAGAGACCCAGTACTTC	CASSLERLAGETQYF
TRBD1	12	.	TRBV5-4	TRBJ2-7	TGTGCCAGCAGCCGGGACAGCTACGAGCAGTACTTC	CASSRDSYEQYF
.	13	.	TRBV27	TRBJ1-2	TGTGCCAGCAACCGACCTTTTCCCTATGGCTACACCTTC	CASNRPFPYGYTF
.	15	.	TRBV27	TRBJ1-2	TGTGCCAGCAGCCTAACGCCTGGAATCAACTATGGCTACACCTTC	CASSLTPGINYGYTF
.	14	.	TRBV27	TRBJ1-6	TGTGCCAGCAGTTTACGACCGAAGAATTCACCCCTCCACTTT	CASSLRPKNSPLHF